This T cell receptor beta chain emerged from a study of beta chain features in type 1 diabetes. Points from the study as a whole: When Type 1 diabetes patients were examined, their TCRB CDR3s proved moderately but significantly shorter in all four CD4+ subsets. Sequencing used cDNA, and cells with high TCR expression could therefore be over-represented.

Donors contributed one heparinised blood draw apiece, averaging about 120 mL. Isolated RNA was reverse transcribed in full, so expressed TCRB transcripts were sequenced. Measured with immunoSEQ multiplex PCR; TCRdb has only the in-frame clones, and not every one. The repertoire holds about 120,000 clones, with about a sixth as singletons. Points on this clone: Its antigen is as yet unknown.

CDR1 and CDR2 from the germline V gene are SGDLS and YYNGEE. V lost 1 base, J lost 5 bases, and 11 bases lay in between. CDR3 length: 14 residues. The origin of this receptor is a man aged 30 to 39 with type 1 diabetes. The chain recombines TRBV9 with TRBJ2-3; D is undetermined. The sample comprised central memory CD4+ T cells from blood. The CDR3 DNA reads TGTGCCAGCAGCGTATTGGAGTTAATAGATACGCAGTATTTT. Translation gives CASSVLELIDTQYF.